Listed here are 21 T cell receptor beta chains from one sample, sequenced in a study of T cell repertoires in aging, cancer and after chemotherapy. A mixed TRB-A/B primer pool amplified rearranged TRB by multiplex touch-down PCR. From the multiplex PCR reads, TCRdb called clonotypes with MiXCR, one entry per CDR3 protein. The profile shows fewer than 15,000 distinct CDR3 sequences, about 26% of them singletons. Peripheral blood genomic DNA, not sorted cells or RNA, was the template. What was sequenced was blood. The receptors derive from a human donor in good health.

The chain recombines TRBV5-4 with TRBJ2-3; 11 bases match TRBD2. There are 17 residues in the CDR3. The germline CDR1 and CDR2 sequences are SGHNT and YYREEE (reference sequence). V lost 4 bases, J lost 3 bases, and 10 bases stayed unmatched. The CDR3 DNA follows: TGTGCCAGCAGCGGGGTAGCGGGGGGGCGTTCTACAGATACGCAGTATTTT. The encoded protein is CASSGVAGGRSTDTQYF.

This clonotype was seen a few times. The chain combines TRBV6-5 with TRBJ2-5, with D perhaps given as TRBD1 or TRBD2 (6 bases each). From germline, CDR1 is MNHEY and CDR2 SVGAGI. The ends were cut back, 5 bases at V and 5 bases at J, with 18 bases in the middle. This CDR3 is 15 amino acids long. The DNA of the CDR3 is TGTGCCAGCAGTGAATCTCGGGGGCTTTGGGAGACCCAGTACTTC. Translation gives CASSESRGLWETQYF.

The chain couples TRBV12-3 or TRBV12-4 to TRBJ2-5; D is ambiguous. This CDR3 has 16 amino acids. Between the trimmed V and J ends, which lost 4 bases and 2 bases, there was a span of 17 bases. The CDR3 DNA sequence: TGTGCCAGCAGTTATTGGAGTGGGTCAGCTCAAGAGACCCAGTACTTC. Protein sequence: CASSYWSGSAQETQYF.

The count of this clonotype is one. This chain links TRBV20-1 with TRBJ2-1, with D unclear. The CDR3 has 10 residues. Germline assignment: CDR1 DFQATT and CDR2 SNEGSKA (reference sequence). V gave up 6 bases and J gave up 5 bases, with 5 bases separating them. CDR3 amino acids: CSAGNNEQFF. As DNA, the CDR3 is TGCAGTGCCGGAAACAATGAGCAGTTCTTC.

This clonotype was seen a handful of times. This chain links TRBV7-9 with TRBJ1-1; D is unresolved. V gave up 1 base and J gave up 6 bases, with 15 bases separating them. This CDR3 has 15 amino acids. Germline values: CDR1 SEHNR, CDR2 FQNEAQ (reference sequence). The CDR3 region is CASSLELPGNAEAFF. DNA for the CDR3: TGTGCCAGCAGCTTAGAACTCCCCGGAAACGCTGAAGCTTTCTTT.

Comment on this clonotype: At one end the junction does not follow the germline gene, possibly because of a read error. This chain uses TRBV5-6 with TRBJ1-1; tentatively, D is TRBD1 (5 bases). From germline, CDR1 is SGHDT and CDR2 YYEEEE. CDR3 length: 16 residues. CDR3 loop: CASSLGQGSKNTEAFF. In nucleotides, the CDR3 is TGCGCCAGCAGCTTGGGTCAGGGATCAAAGAACACTGAAGCTTTCTTT.

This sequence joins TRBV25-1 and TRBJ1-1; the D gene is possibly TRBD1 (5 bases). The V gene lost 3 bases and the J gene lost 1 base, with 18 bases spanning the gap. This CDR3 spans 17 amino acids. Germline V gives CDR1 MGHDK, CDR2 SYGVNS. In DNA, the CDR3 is TGTGCCAGCAGTGACTCCGCTTGGGGACCGAGGAACACTGAAGCTTTCTTT. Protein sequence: CASSDSAWGPRNTEAFF.

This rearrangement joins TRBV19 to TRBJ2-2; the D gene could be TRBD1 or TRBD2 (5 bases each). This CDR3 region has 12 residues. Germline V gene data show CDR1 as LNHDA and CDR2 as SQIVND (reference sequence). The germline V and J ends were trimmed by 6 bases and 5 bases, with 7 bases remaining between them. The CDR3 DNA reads TGTGCCAGTAGGTGGGGGACCGGGGAGCTGTTTTTT. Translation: CASRWGTGELFF.

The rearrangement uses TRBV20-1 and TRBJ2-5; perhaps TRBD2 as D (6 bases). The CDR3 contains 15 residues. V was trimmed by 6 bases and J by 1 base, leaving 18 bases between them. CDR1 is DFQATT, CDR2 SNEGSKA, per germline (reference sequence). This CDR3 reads CSANLPGLPQETQYF. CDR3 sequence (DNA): TGCAGTGCGAACCTCCCGGGACTCCCCCAAGAGACCCAGTACTTC.

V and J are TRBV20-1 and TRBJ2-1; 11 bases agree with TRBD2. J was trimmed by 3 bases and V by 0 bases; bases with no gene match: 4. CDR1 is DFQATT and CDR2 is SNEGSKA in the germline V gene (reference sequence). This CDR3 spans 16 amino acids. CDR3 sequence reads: CSARDLLAGDYNEQFF. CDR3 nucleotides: TGCAGTGCTAGAGATTTACTAGCGGGGGACTACAATGAGCAGTTCTTC.

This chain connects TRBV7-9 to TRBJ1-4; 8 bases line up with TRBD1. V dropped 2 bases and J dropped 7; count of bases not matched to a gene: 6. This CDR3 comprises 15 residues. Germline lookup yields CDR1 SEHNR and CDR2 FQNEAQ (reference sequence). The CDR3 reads CASSLQTGVFEKLFF. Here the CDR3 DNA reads TGTGCCAGCAGCTTACAGACAGGGGTTTTTGAAAAACTGTTTTTT.

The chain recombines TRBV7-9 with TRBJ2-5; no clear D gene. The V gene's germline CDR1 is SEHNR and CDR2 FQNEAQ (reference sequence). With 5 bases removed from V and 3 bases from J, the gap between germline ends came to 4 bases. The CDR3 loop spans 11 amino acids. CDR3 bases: TGTGCCAGCAGCAAAGAAGAGACCCAGTACTTC. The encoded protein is CASSKEETQYF.

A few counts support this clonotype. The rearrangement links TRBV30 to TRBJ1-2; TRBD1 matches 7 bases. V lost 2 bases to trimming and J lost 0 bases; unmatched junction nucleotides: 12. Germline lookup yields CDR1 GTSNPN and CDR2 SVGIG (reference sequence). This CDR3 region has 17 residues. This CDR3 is CAWSTPHDRVANYGYTF. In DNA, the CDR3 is TGTGCCTGGAGTACCCCCCACGACAGGGTAGCTAACTATGGCTACACCTTC.

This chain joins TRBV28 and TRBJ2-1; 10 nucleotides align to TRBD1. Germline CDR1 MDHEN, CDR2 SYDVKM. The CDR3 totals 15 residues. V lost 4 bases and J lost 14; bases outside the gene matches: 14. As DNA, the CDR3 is TGTGCCAGCAGTTCAACACCTAGACAGGGGGCGGATAAGTTCTTC. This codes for CASSSTPRQGADKFF.

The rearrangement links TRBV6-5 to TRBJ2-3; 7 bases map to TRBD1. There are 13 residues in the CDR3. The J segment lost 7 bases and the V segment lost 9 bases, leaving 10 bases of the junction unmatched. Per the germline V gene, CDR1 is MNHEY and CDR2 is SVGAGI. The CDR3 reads CARGSSDRNTQYF. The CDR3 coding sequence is TGTGCCAGAGGATCCTCGGACAGGAATACGCAGTATTTT.

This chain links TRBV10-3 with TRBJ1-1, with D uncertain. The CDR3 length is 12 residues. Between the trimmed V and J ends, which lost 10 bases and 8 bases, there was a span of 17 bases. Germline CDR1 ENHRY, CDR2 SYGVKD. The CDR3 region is CATTDYRGEAFF. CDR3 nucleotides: TGTGCCACGACGGACTACCGTGGCGAAGCTTTCTTT.

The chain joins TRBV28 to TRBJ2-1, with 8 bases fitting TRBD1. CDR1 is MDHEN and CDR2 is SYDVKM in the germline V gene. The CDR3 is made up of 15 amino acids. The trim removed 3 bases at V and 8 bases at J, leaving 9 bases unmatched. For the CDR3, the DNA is TGTGCCAGCAGTTTTCTCGACAGGGGTCTCGATGAGCAGTTCTTC. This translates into CASSFLDRGLDEQFF. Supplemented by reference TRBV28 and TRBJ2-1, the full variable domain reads DVKVTQSSRYLVKRTGEKVFLECVQDMDHENMFWYRQDPGLGLRLIYFSYDVKMKEKGDIPEGYSVSREKKERFSLILESASTNQTSMYLCASSFLDRGLDEQFFGPGTRLTVL.

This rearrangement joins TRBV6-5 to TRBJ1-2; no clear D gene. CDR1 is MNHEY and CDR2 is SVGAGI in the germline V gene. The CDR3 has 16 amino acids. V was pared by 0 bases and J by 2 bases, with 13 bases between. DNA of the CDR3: TGTGCCAGCAGTTACTCCCCAATTACACAAAACTATGGCTACACCTTC. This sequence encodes CASSYSPITQNYGYTF.

The CDR3 DNA reads TGTGCCAGCAGCTTAGGGGCGACTAGCGTGACAGATACGCAGTATTTT. The encoded protein is CASSLGATSVTDTQYF. The rearrangement links TRBV11-1 to TRBJ2-3; TRBD2 agrees at 8 bases. J lost 3 bases, V lost 1 base, and 6 bases had no gene match. Germline V gives CDR1 SGHAT, CDR2 FQDESV (reference sequence). The CDR3 is 16 amino acids.

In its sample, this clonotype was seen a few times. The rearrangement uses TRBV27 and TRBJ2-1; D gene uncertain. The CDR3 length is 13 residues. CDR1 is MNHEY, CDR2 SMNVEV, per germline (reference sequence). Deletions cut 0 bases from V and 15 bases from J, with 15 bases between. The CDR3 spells CASSLSVAGAPFF. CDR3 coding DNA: TGTGCCAGCAGTTTATCGGTGGCAGGCGCACCGTTCTTC.

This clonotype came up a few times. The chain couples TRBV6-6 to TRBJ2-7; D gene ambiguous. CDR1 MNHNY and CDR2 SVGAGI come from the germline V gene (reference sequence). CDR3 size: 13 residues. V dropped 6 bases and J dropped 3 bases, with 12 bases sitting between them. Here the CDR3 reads CASSLLVNYEQYF. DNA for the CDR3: TGTGCCAGCAGCCTCCTAGTAAACTACGAGCAGTACTTC.